Presented here are 9 T cell receptor beta chains from one specimen sequenced in a study of shared T cell receptors in the human thymus. Profiling relied on immunoSEQ multiplex PCR, and the TCRdb table lists in-frame clones only, not all of them. The sample consists of around 340,000 clones, around 93% of them appearing once. The material sequenced was thymocytes. These receptors originate from a human donor.

The chain couples TRBV15 to TRBJ1-1; D not resolved. The CDR3 totals 13 residues. Trimming removed 7 bases at V and 4 bases at J, with 13 bases between. The V gene's germline CDR1 is LNHNV and CDR2 YYDKDF (reference sequence). CDR3 DNA sequence: TGTGCCACCAAGGTACAGTTGTCCACTGAAGCTTTCTTT. It codes for CATKVQLSTEAFF.

CDR3 sequence: CASSLSRGGDETQYF. The DNA of the CDR3 is TGTGCCAGCAGTTTATCGAGGGGGGGGGATGAGACCCAGTACTTC. V gene TRBV27 combines with J gene TRBJ2-5; perhaps TRBD2 as D (7 bases). The CDR3 spans 15 residues. Trimming shortened V by 0 bases and J by 5 bases, and 13 bases separated the two germline ends. CDR1 and CDR2 from the germline V gene are MNHEY and SMNVEV (reference sequence).

The chain links TRBV20-1 to TRBJ2-1, with D uncertain. Trimming removed 2 bases from V and 6 bases from J, with 5 bases in between. This CDR3 comprises 11 residues. Germline values: CDR1 DFQATT, CDR2 SNEGSKA (reference sequence). DNA for the CDR3: TGCAGTGCTAGACCCCCCAATGAGCAGTTCTTC. This encodes CSARPPNEQFF.

The rearrangement uses TRBV12-5 and TRBJ1-1, with 8 bases that match TRBD1. V lost 6 bases, J lost 8 bases, and 5 bases stayed unmatched. CDR3 length equals 12 residues. CDR1 and CDR2 (germline): LGHNT, FRNRAP. CDR3 bases: TGTGCTAGTGGCCTCCGGGACAGGGAAGCTTTCTTT. This encodes CASGLRDREAFF.

In this sample, this clone turned up once. The CDR3 DNA reads TGTGCCAGCAGCTGCCCCGGTGGGTGGGCAAACACCTACGAGCAGTACTTC. It encodes CASSCPGGWANTYEQYF. The V and J genes are TRBV7-9 and TRBJ2-7, with D unresolved. Looked up from germline, CDR1 is SEHNR and CDR2 is FQNEAQ (reference sequence). The CDR3 has 17 amino acids. V gave up 4 bases and J gave up 2 bases, with 21 bases separating them.

The CDR3 spells CASSLADNKSFF. DNA of the CDR3: TGTGCCAGCAGCTTAGCTGACAATAAATCGTTCTTC. The V call is TRBV11-3, the J call TRBJ2-1; D is ambiguous. The V end was cut by 1 base, the J end by 15 bases, with 13 bases between. Germline loops: CDR1 SGHNT, CDR2 YENEEA. The CDR3 is 12 residues long.

This sequence joins TRBV15 and TRBJ2-7, with D perhaps given as TRBD1 or TRBD2 (6 bases each). The CDR3 spans 16 residues. Germline values: CDR1 LNHNV, CDR2 YYDKDF (reference sequence). Trimming cost V 0 bases and J 4 bases, with 16 bases left between them. CDR3 DNA: TGTGCCACCAGCAGAGACCTGGGGGGCTCGGGGTACGAGCAGTACTTC. It is translated as CATSRDLGGSGYEQYF.

The V call is TRBV30, the J call TRBJ2-1; possible D gene TRBD2, 6 bases. The CDR3 runs to 18 residues. The germline V and J ends were trimmed by 2 bases and 0 bases, with 20 bases remaining between them. Per germline, CDR1 GTSNPN and CDR2 SVGIG (reference sequence). The CDR3: CAWSPPRDGSNSYNEQFF. CDR3 coding DNA: TGTGCCTGGAGTCCCCCGCGGGATGGCTCTAACTCCTACAATGAGCAGTTCTTC.

The chain uses TRBV2 and TRBJ2-3; 8 positions match TRBD2. This CDR3 has 15 amino acids. V dropped 5 bases and J dropped 0; count of bases not matched to a gene: 4. CDR1 and CDR2 (germline): SNHLY, FYNNEI. CDR3 loop: CASSTSSGSTDTQYF. In DNA form, the CDR3 reads TGTGCCAGCAGTACCTCTAGCGGGAGCACAGATACGCAGTATTTT. The entire variable domain, with the rest obtained from reference TRBV2 and TRBJ2-3, is as follows: EPEVTQTPSHQVTQMGQEVILRCVPISNHLYFYWYRQILGQKVEFLVSFYNNEISEKSEIFDDQFSVERPDGSNFTLKIRSTKLEDSAMYFCASSTSSGSTDTQYFGPGTRLTVL.